The T cell receptor (beta chain) described here comes from a study of tumor and adjacent non-tumor tissue in lung cancer. A modified ARM-PCR protocol with three rounds of nested PCR amplified TCRbeta. MiXCR was run by TCRdb on the multiplex PCR reads, yielding one entry per CDR3 protein. This table holds 90,000 or so distinct CDR3 sequences, around three fifths found once. This clonotype is medium-sized (0.01 to 0.1%) in the sample. The V gene's germline CDR1 is SGHAT and CDR2 FQDESV (reference sequence). The ends were cut back, 6 bases at V and 1 base at J, with 9 bases in the middle. The CDR3 consists of 13 residues. The template was RNA from unsorted bulk tissue.

The chain couples TRBV11-1 to TRBJ1-1; tentative D call: TRBD1 (5 bases). What was sequenced was lung tumor tissue. This clonotype was obtained from a man between 65 and 80 years old with non-small cell lung cancer. The CDR3 is CASSSTGNTEAFF. The CDR3 DNA reads as TGTGCCAGCAGTTCTACAGGGAACACTGAAGCTTTCTTT.